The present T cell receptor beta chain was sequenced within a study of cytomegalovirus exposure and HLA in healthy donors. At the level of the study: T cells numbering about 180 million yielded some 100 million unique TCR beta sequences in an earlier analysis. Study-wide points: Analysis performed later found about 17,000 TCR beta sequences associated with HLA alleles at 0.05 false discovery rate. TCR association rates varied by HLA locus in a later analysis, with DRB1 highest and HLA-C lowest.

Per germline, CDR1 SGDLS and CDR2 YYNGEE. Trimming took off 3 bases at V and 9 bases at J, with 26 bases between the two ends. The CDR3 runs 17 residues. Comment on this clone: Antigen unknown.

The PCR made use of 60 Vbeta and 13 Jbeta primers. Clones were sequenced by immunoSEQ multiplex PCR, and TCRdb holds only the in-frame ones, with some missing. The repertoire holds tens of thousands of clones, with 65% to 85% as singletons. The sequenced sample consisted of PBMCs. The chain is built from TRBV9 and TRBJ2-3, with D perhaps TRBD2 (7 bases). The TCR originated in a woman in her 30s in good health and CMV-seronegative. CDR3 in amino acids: CASSDSRGRGALRTQYF. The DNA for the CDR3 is TGTGCCAGCAGCGATTCCCGCGGTCGGGGGGCGTTGAGGACGCAGTATTTT.